The 21 T cell receptor beta chains below come from one sample, sequenced in a study of post-analysis software for immune sequencing data. Study-level results: Roughly five TRBV segments appeared more often in patients than in controls, and TRBV5-6, TRBV5-1 and TRBV20-1 were among these.

Prepared libraries of TCR beta cDNA carried unique molecular identifiers. TCRdb used MiXCR to reprocess the PCR reads, holding one entry per CDR3 protein. The data hold hundreds of thousands of distinct CDR3 sequences, with roughly 38% observed a single time. No cognate antigen is known for these TCRs. Sequencing used blood. These receptors all come from a girl aged 2 to 9 with multiple sclerosis.

This clonotype was recorded a few times. The chain combines TRBV10-3 with TRBJ1-1, with D hard to call. This CDR3 is built from 14 residues. Germline CDR1 and CDR2: ENHRY and SYGVKD. V lost 9 bases and J 4 bases, leaving 18 bases between the germline ends. The CDR3 sequence: CAISFDGLTTEAFF. In DNA form, the CDR3 reads TGTGCCATTAGCTTTGATGGGTTGACCACTGAAGCTTTCTTT.

V gene TRBV20-1 combines with J gene TRBJ1-5; TRBD1 might be the D (6 bases). The CDR3 contains 18 residues. V lost 2 bases to trimming and J lost 0 bases, with 20 bases between them. Per germline, CDR1 DFQATT and CDR2 SNEGSKA (reference sequence). The CDR3 DNA sequence: TGCAGTGCTAGACATAAGGAGGGGGGGGATTATAGCAATCAGCCCCAGCATTTT. Protein sequence: CSARHKEGGDYSNQPQHF.

The V call is TRBV7-8, the J call TRBJ2-3; D gene uncertain. The CDR3 is 13 residues long. V was clipped by 1 base and J by 3 bases, with 5 bases between them. CDR1 and CDR2 from the germline V gene are SGHVS and FQNEAQ. CDR3 coding DNA: TGTGCCAGCAGCTTAGTTTGGACAGATACGCAGTATTTT. It specifies CASSLVWTDTQYF.

The chain recombines TRBV29-1 with TRBJ2-1; 14 bases match TRBD2. V trimming: 7 bases; J trimming: 9 bases; junction bases outside the gene matches: 8. The germline V gene encodes CDR1 SQVTM and CDR2 ANQGSEA. This CDR3 contains 14 residues. This CDR3 reads CSARLAGGPTEQFF. Written as DNA, the CDR3 is TGCAGCGCTCGACTAGCGGGAGGGCCTACTGAGCAGTTCTTC.

The rearrangement joins TRBV5-1 to TRBJ2-7; D ambiguous. Germline values: CDR1 SGHRS, CDR2 YFSETQ. The V end was cut by 2 bases, the J end by 2 bases, with 14 bases between. There are 15 residues in the CDR3. The CDR3 nucleotides read TGCGCCAGCAGCTTAGAGATACCAGGCCCCTACGAGCAGTACTTC. Translating it yields CASSLEIPGPYEQYF.

The chain is built from TRBV10-2 and TRBJ2-7, with 7 bases identical to TRBD2. The V gene's germline CDR1 is WSHSY and CDR2 SAAADI. The CDR3 extends over 14 amino acids. J gave up 0 bases and V 7 bases, and 6 bases lay outside the gene matches. DNA of the CDR3: TGCGCCAGCAAGGGACGGACTAGCTCCTACGAGCAGTACTTC. Protein product: CASKGRTSSYEQYF.

The genes are TRBV12-3 or TRBV12-4 and TRBJ1-1, with 7 bases fitting TRBD1. With V trimmed by 4 bases and J by 6 bases, 8 bases remained unmatched. The CDR3 consists of 14 residues. CDR3: CASSSGRGFPEAFF. As DNA, the CDR3 is TGTGCCAGCAGTTCCGGCAGGGGGTTCCCTGAAGCTTTCTTT.

This clonotype has a handful of counts. The rearrangement links TRBV6-5 to TRBJ2-5; perhaps TRBD1 as D (5 bases). Germline V gene lookup returns CDR1 MNHEY and CDR2 SVGAGI. V dropped 6 bases and J dropped 5 bases, with 19 bases sitting between them. CDR3 length: 15 amino acids. CDR3 protein: CASRQIEGARETQYF. CDR3 nucleotides: TGTGCCAGCAGACAAATTGAAGGGGCCAGGGAGACCCAGTACTTC.

The chain couples TRBV7-3 to TRBJ2-3; the D is unclear. This CDR3 has 13 amino acids. V lost 5 bases and J 2 bases, leaving 8 bases between the germline ends. Germline CDR1 SGHTA, CDR2 FQGTGA. Here the CDR3 DNA reads TGTGCCAGCAGCGGGGATGCCACAGATACGCAGTATTTT. This codes for CASSGDATDTQYF. Supplemented by reference TRBV7-3 and TRBJ2-3, the full variable domain reads GAGVSQTPSNKVTEKGKYVELRCDPISGHTALYWYRQSLGQGPEFLIYFQGTGAADDSGLPNDRFFAVRPEGSVSTLKIQRTERGDSAVYLCASSGDATDTQYFGPGTRLTVL.

This clonotype was detected only a few times. This chain joins TRBV28 and TRBJ2-7, with 9 bases fitting TRBD1. In germline, CDR1 is MDHEN, CDR2 SYDVKM. The CDR3 is 12 amino acids. Trimming cost V 7 bases and J 5 bases; bases outside gene matches: 3. In DNA form, the CDR3 reads TGTGCCAGCACGGACAGGGGCAACGAGCAGTACTTC. Translated, it gives CASTDRGNEQYF.

V usage is TRBV9 and J usage is TRBJ2-5; 9 bases are a match to TRBD2. Germline V gene sequence: CDR1 SGDLS, CDR2 YYNGEE. V was pared by 0 bases and J by 11 bases, with 14 bases of the junction left unmatched. This CDR3 contains 16 residues. The CDR3 DNA reads TGTGCCAGCAGCGTAGGAGGCGGGGGGGACCACAATGAGCAGTACTTC. This translates into CASSVGGGGDHNEQYF.

Only a few counts were recorded for this clonotype. CDR3 in amino acids: CASSQDAGGPTDTQYF. The CDR3 DNA reads TGCGCCAGCAGCCAAGATGCAGGGGGCCCCACAGATACGCAGTATTTT. V and J are TRBV4-1 and TRBJ2-3; 8 bases are a match to TRBD1. Trimming cost V 0 bases and J 2 bases; bases outside gene matches: 4. Per the germline V gene, CDR1 is MGHRA and CDR2 is YSYEKL. The CDR3 extends over 16 amino acids.

This clonotype was counted only a few times. J is TRBJ1-2 and V is TRBV27; 10 bases are shared with TRBD1. CDR3 size: 15 residues. V lost 4 bases to trimming and J lost 5 bases; unmatched junction nucleotides: 7. The V gene's germline CDR1 is MNHEY and CDR2 SMNVEV (reference sequence). The CDR3 coding sequence is TGTGCCAGCAGTTCCGCTAGACAGGGGGCGTATGGCTACACCTTC. Residues: CASSSARQGAYGYTF.

The chain uses TRBV20-1 and TRBJ2-1, with TRBD1 identical over 9 bases. V lost 0 bases, J lost 1 base, and 10 bases stayed unmatched. The CDR3 has 18 amino acids. In germline, CDR1 is DFQATT, CDR2 SNEGSKA (reference sequence). The CDR3 DNA reads TGCAGTGCTAGAGATAGGGACAGGGAATTTATATCCTACAATGAGCAGTTCTTC. Protein sequence: CSARDRDREFISYNEQFF.

This chain uses TRBV5-1 with TRBJ2-5, with 10 bases identical to TRBD1. This CDR3 is 17 amino acids long. V shed 2 bases and J 2 bases; nucleotides not matched to a gene: 9. CDR1 is SGHRS and CDR2 is YFSETQ in the germline V gene. The CDR3 nucleotides read TGCGCCAGCAGCTTCCGGCGGGGACAGGGGTTGCAAGAGACCCAGTACTTC. Its translation is CASSFRRGQGLQETQYF. Together with reference TRBV5-1 and TRBJ2-5, the CDR3 gives the full variable domain: KAGVTQTPRYLIKTRGQQVTLSCSPISGHRSVSWYQQTPGQGLQFLFEYFSETQRNKGNFPGRFSGRQFSNSRSEMNVSTLELGDSALYLCASSFRRGQGLQETQYFGPGTRLLVL.

The chain has TRBV28 and TRBJ1-5, with 7 bases matching TRBD1. This CDR3 spans 15 amino acids. Germline trimming cut 7 bases from V and 0 bases from J; bases unmatched to any gene: 6. In germline, CDR1 is MDHEN, CDR2 SYDVKM. DNA of the CDR3: TGTGCCAGCAAGGGGGCAGGTCCTAGCAATCAGCCCCAGCATTTT. It encodes CASKGAGPSNQPQHF.

This clonotype was picked up a small number of times. The V call is TRBV7-9, the J call TRBJ2-1; D remains ambiguous. The CDR3 loop spans 19 amino acids. Per the germline V gene, CDR1 is SEHNR and CDR2 is FQNEAQ (reference sequence). Trimming pared 5 bases from V and 0 bases from J, leaving 23 bases between. CDR3 nucleotide sequence: TGTGCCAGCAGCCCTAGGTGGCTGGCTATATCAAGCTCCTACAATGAGCAGTTCTTC. It translates to CASSPRWLAISSSYNEQFF. The whole variable domain, filled in from reference TRBV7-9 and TRBJ2-1, reads DTGVSQNPRHKITKRGQNVTFRCDPISEHNRLYWYRQTLGQGPEFLTYFQNEAQLEKSRLLSDRFSAERPKGSFSTLEIQRTEQGDSAMYLCASSPRWLAISSSYNEQFFGPGTRLTVL.

This clonotype was seen only once. The chain joins TRBV29-1 to TRBJ1-2, with TRBD1 as a possible D gene (6 bases). Germline V gene lookup returns CDR1 SQVTM and CDR2 ANQGSEA. The CDR3 spans 12 residues. V lost 4 bases to trimming and J lost 4 bases, with 10 bases between them. The CDR3 coding sequence is TGCAGCGTTGTCTTGGACAGCTATGGCTACACCTTC. This translates into CSVVLDSYGYTF.

The rearrangement uses TRBV27 and TRBJ2-5; 9 nucleotides align to TRBD1. The CDR3 is 15 residues long. With 3 bases clipped from V and 6 bases from J, the junction kept 8 bases outside the gene matches. The germline V gene encodes CDR1 MNHEY and CDR2 SMNVEV (reference sequence). The CDR3 sequence: CASSFRGQGLKTQYF. CDR3 nucleotides: TGTGCCAGCAGTTTCCGGGGACAGGGCTTGAAGACCCAGTACTTC.

This clonotype appeared a single time. The V gene is TRBV13, the J gene TRBJ2-3; D may be TRBD1 (6 bases). V lost 5 bases and J lost 2, with 11 bases in between. Germline V lookup: CDR1 PRHDT, CDR2 FYEKMQ (reference sequence). The CDR3 is 14 amino acids. The CDR3 coding sequence is TGTGCCAGCAGCGAAAGACAGGTCACAGATACGCAGTATTTT. Protein: CASSERQVTDTQYF. Based on the CDR3 plus reference TRBV13 and TRBJ2-3, the full variable domain is AAGVIQSPRHLIKEKRETATLKCYPIPRHDTVYWYQQGPGQDPQFLISFYEKMQSDKGSIPDRFSAQQFSDYHSELNMSSLELGDSALYFCASSERQVTDTQYFGPGTRLTVL.

This clonotype has more than one count but fewer than ten. This chain connects TRBV7-6 to TRBJ2-5; 8 nucleotides line up with TRBD2. Per the germline V gene, CDR1 is SGHVS and CDR2 is FNYEAQ. V shed 2 bases and J 5 bases; nucleotides not matched to a gene: 13. This CDR3 region has 17 residues. The CDR3 protein is CASSLTNVAGFVETQYF. The CDR3 nucleotides are TGTGCCAGCAGCTTAACTAACGTAGCGGGGTTTGTGGAGACCCAGTACTTC.